This record concerns one T cell receptor (beta chain) sequence. The data derive from a study of blood T cell repertoires in COVID-19. Authors' methods: Amplification with reference gene primers provided the estimates of nucleated cell counts. Repertoires were generated with immunoSEQ multiplex PCR, while TCRdb's copy carries only in-frame clones and drops some. V and J calls and clone size are given by that table; D and trimming were obtained from the DNA. The table lists some 250,000 clones, 86% of them singletons. Trimming left V 4 bases short and J 9 bases short, with 18 bases between. The CDR3 length is 14 residues. CDR1 SEHNR and CDR2 FQNEAQ come from the germline V gene (reference sequence).

This sequence joins TRBV7-9 and TRBJ1-2, with D possibly being TRBD1 (6 bases). The source of this sequence is an elderly man with acute or convalescent COVID-19. The sample consisted of peripheral blood. The CDR3: CASSSRDRTLSYTF. As DNA, the CDR3 is TGTGCCAGCAGCTCTCGAGACAGGACATTGAGCTACACCTTC.